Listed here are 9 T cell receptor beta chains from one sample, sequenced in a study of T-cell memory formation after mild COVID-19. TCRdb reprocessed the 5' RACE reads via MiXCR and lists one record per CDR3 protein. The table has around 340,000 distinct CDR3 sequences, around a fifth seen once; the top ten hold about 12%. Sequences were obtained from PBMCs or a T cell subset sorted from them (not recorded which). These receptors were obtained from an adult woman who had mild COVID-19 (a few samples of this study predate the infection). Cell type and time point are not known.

The CDR3 reads CASSSSFREVTNYGYTF. Written as DNA, the CDR3 is TGTGCCAGCAGCTCAAGTTTCAGGGAAGTTACTAACTATGGCTACACCTTC. This chain joins TRBV7-9 and TRBJ1-2; D is possibly TRBD1 (5 bases). There are 17 residues in the CDR3. The V end lost 4 bases, the J end lost 0 bases, and 18 bases lay between the germline ends. CDR1 and CDR2 (germline): SEHNR, FQNEAQ (reference sequence).

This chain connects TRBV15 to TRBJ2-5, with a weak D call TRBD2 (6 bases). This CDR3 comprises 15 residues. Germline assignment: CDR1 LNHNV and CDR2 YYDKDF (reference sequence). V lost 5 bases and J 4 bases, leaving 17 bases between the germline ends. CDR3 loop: CATSEQSIGGETQYF. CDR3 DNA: TGTGCCACCAGCGAACAAAGCATCGGGGGAGAGACCCAGTACTTC.

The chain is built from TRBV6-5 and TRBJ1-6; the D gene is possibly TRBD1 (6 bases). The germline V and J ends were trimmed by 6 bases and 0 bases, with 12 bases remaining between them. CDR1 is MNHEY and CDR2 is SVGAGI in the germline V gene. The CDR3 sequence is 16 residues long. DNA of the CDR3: TGTGCCAGCAGCTCCGGACAGAGCTCCTATAATTCACCCCTCCACTTT. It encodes CASSSGQSSYNSPLHF.

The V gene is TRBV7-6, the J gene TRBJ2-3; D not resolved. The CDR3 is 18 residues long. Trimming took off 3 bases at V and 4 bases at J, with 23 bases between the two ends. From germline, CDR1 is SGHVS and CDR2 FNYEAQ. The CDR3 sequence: CASSLPPQLRRKADTQYF. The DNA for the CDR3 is TGTGCCAGCAGCTTGCCGCCCCAACTACGACGAAAGGCAGATACGCAGTATTTT.

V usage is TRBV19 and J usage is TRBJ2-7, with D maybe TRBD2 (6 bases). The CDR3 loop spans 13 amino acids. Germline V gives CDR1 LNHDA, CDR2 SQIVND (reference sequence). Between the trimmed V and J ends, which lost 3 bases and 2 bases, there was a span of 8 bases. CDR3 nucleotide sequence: TGTGCCAGTAGTATGGGACTTCCCTACGAGCAGTACTTC. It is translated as CASSMGLPYEQYF.

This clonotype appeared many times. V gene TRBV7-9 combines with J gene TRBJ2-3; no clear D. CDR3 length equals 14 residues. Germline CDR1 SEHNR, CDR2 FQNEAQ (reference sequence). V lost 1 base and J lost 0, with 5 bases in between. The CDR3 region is CASSLVTSTDTQYF. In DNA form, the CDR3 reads TGTGCCAGCAGCTTAGTAACTAGCACAGATACGCAGTATTTT.

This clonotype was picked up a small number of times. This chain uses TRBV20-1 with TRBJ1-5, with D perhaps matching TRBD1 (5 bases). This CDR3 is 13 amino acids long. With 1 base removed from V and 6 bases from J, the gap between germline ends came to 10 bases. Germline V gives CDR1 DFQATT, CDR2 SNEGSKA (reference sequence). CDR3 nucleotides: TGCAGTGCTAGAGTCAGGGATTTTCAGCCCCAGCATTTT. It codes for CSARVRDFQPQHF.

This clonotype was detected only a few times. CDR3 amino acids: CASSQEGLRGRSGYTF. CDR3 DNA: TGCGCCAGCAGCCAAGAGGGACTCCGGGGGCGGAGCGGCTACACCTTC. This sequence joins TRBV4-1 and TRBJ1-2; possible D gene TRBD1, 6 bases. The length of the CDR3 is 16 residues. Germline V gene data show CDR1 as MGHRA and CDR2 as YSYEKL. Trimming removed 0 bases at V and 8 bases at J, with 19 bases between.

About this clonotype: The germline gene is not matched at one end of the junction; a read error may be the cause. This CDR3 is CASRLGGLAGPPYEQYF. CDR3 DNA: TGTGCCAGCAGATTAGGTGGGCTAGCGGGTCCCCCCTACGAGCAGTACTTC. This chain joins TRBV12-3 or TRBV12-4 and TRBJ2-7, with TRBD2 matching 8 bases. The CDR3 runs 17 residues.